One sample yielded the 9 T cell receptor beta chains listed below, sequenced in a study of OX40 agonist ivuxolimab in advanced cancers. TCRdb keeps only in-frame clones here, not all; method: immunoSEQ multiplex PCR. The sample lists approximately 61,000 clones, roughly 85% seen once, with approximately 0.32% in the top ten. The source material was CD4+ or CD8+ T cells sorted from blood, sampled in a trial of the OX40 agonist ivuxolimab. Every receptor here comes from an adult with an advanced solid tumor such as melanoma, head and neck, liver or kidney cancer.

V gene TRBV14 combines with J gene TRBJ2-1, with D possibly TRBD2 on 6 matching bases. The germline gives CDR1 SGHDN, CDR2 FVKESK. The CDR3 covers 16 residues. Trimming took off 2 bases at V and 12 bases at J, with 23 bases between the two ends. This CDR3 is CASSQNAGTPVGGQFF. The CDR3 nucleotides read TGTGCCAGCAGCCAAAACGCCGGGACTCCCGTTGGCGGGCAGTTCTTC.

The chain uses TRBV11-3 and TRBJ2-3, with D possibly matching TRBD2 (5 bases). Between the trimmed V and J ends, which lost 5 bases and 2 bases, there was a span of 11 bases. The germline CDR1 and CDR2 sequences are SGHNT and YENEEA. This CDR3 comprises 14 residues. CDR3 bases: TGTGCCAGCAGCCCGAGGGCCCTCACAGATACGCAGTATTTT. This gives the protein CASSPRALTDTQYF.

The chain recombines TRBV21-1 with TRBJ2-7; TRBD2, the D gene given by the table, was not confirmed from the DNA. TRBV21-1 is classified as a pseudogene. This CDR3 is 15 amino acids long. In DNA, the CDR3 is TGTGCCAGCAGCCCGGAGGACCAACCACCCTACGAGCAGTACTTC. Translating gives CASSPEDQPPYEQYF.

The rearrangement links TRBV5-1 to TRBJ2-3; D not resolved. V lost 5 bases and J lost 4, with 11 bases in between. Germline CDR1 SGHRS, CDR2 YFSETQ. The CDR3 consists of 13 residues. The CDR3: CASRGVVADTQYF. The CDR3 bases are TGCGCCAGCAGGGGTGTGGTGGCAGATACGCAGTATTTT.

The gene calls are TRBV9 and TRBJ2-5, with no clear D. Trimming took off 3 bases at V and 1 base at J, with 7 bases between the two ends. This CDR3 comprises 13 residues. Germline loops: CDR1 SGDLS, CDR2 YYNGEE. CDR3 coding DNA: TGTGCCAGCAGCGCTACTTTCCAAGAGACCCAGTACTTC. It translates to CASSATFQETQYF.

V and J are TRBV19 and TRBJ2-5; D possibly corresponds to TRBD2 (6 bases). Germline V lookup: CDR1 LNHDA, CDR2 SQIVND (reference sequence). This CDR3 contains 13 residues. The germline V and J ends were trimmed by 5 bases and 7 bases, with 14 bases remaining between them. CDR3 amino acids: CASSSREKGTQYF. The DNA of the CDR3 is TGTGCCAGTAGTTCCCGGGAGAAAGGGACCCAGTACTTC.

This chain links TRBV5-1 with TRBJ2-7; 9 nucleotides match TRBD1. The trim removed 4 bases at V and 4 bases at J, leaving 9 bases unmatched. CDR1 is SGHRS, CDR2 YFSETQ, per germline. CDR3 length: 15 amino acids. The CDR3: CASSPLWDREYEQYF. CDR3 nucleotides: TGCGCCAGCAGCCCCCTGTGGGACAGGGAGTACGAGCAGTACTTC.

V usage is TRBV6-5 and J usage is TRBJ2-1; D not resolved. Germline CDR1 MNHEY, CDR2 SVGAGI. V lost 2 bases to trimming and J lost 5 bases, with 13 bases between them. The CDR3 runs 15 residues. The CDR3 DNA reads as TGTGCCAGCAGTTACAGGTCTCTTAAGGACAATGAGCAGTTCTTC. Protein sequence: CASSYRSLKDNEQFF.

In its sample, this clone was seen a few times. The chain has TRBV7-9 and TRBJ1-2; possible D gene TRBD1, 6 bases. Germline-derived CDR1 and CDR2 are SEHNR and FQNEAQ (reference sequence). The CDR3 consists of 15 residues. V was cut by 5 bases and J by 0 bases, with 13 bases left in between. Written as DNA, the CDR3 is TGTGCCAGCAGCCACCCCCGGACAGCTAACTATGGCTACACCTTC. It specifies CASSHPRTANYGYTF.